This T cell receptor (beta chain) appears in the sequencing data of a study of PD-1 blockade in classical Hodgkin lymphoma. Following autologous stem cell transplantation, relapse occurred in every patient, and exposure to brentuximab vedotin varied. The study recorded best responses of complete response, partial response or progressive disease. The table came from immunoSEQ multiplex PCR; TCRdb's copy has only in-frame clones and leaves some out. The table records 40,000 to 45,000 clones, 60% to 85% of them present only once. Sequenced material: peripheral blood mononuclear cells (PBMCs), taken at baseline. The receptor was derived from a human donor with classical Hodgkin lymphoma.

The CDR3 DNA is TGTGCCAGCAGCTCCGACAGGAACCAAGAGACCCAGTACTTC. The encoded protein is CASSSDRNQETQYF. This rearrangement joins TRBV7-9 to TRBJ2-5, with D possibly being TRBD1 (6 bases). The ends were cut back, 4 bases at V and 0 bases at J, with 9 bases in the middle. Germline V CDR1 and CDR2: SEHNR, FQNEAQ (reference sequence). CDR3 length equals 14 residues.